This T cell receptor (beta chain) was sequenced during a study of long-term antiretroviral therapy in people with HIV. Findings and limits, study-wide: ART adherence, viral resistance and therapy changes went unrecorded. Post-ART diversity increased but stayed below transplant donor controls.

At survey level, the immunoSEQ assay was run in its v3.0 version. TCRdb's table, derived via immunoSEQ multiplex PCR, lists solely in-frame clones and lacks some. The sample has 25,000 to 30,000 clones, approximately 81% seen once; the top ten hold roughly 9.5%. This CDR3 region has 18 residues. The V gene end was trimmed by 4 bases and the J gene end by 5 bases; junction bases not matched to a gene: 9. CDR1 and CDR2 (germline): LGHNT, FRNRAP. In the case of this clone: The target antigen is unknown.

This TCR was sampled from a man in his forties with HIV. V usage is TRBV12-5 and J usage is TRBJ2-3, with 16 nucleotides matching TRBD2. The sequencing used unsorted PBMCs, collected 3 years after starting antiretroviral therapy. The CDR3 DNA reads TGTGCTAGTGGTTCGGGACTAGCGGGGGGGCATCGTCAAGATACGCAGTATTTT. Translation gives CASGSGLAGGHRQDTQYF.